This entry lists 20 T cell receptor beta chains sequenced from one sample in a study of blood T cell repertoires in COVID-19. Libraries were prepared by immunoSEQ multiplex PCR; TCRdb keeps only in-frame clonotypes and omits some of them. Here the sample spans around 380,000 clones, 70% to 90% being singletons. The sequenced material came from PBMCs or T cells enriched from blood (not recorded which). These receptors were obtained from a man between 25 and 39 years old who had recovered from COVID-19.

V is TRBV11-2 and J is TRBJ2-7, with TRBD1 matching 8 bases. The CDR3 consists of 16 residues. V dropped 0 bases and J dropped 6; count of bases not matched to a gene: 10. The germline V gene encodes CDR1 SGHAT and CDR2 FQNNGV. CDR3 residues: CASSLEGGGTGREQYF. CDR3 coding DNA: TGTGCCAGCAGCTTAGAGGGGGGCGGGACAGGACGCGAGCAGTACTTC.

The CDR3 protein is CASSLPGQNGYTF. CDR3 in DNA: TGCGCCAGCAGCTTGCCAGGGCAGAATGGCTACACCTTC. The rearrangement uses TRBV5-1 and TRBJ1-2; the D gene is possibly TRBD1 (5 bases). CDR3 length: 13 amino acids. The V gene's germline CDR1 is SGHRS and CDR2 YFSETQ. V shed 1 base and J shed 6 bases, with 10 bases lying between them.

This clone came up once. This chain uses TRBV6-2 or TRBV6-3 with TRBJ1-2; 7 positions match TRBD1. This CDR3 is 13 amino acids long. Trimming took 5 bases from V and 4 from J; bases not matched to a gene: 4. CDR1 and CDR2 (germline): MNHEY, SVGEGT. The CDR3 nucleotides are TGTGCCAGCAGTCCGACAGGGATCTATGGCTACACCTTC. Translating it yields CASSPTGIYGYTF.

This clone was recorded only once. The chain recombines TRBV5-6 with TRBJ2-7; TRBD1 matches at 8 bases. J was trimmed by 4 bases and V by 4 bases; bases with no gene match: 7. This CDR3 comprises 14 residues. The germline gives CDR1 SGHDT, CDR2 YYEEEE. The CDR3 sequence is CASSRWTGLYEQYF. The CDR3 DNA follows: TGTGCCAGCAGCCGCTGGACAGGGCTTTACGAGCAGTACTTC.

A single count supports this clone. V usage is TRBV20-1 and J usage is TRBJ2-7; TRBD2 matches 7 bases. Germline V gene sequence: CDR1 DFQATT, CDR2 SNEGSKA (reference sequence). Losses at the gene ends were 6 bases for V and 7 bases for J; bases not matched to a gene: 12. The CDR3 loop spans 13 amino acids. For the CDR3, the DNA is TGCAGTGCGAGTATAGCGGGTGTAGGGGAGCAGTACTTC. Its protein product is CSASIAGVGEQYF.

A single count supports this clone. The chain joins TRBV6-1 to TRBJ2-1; TRBD1 might be the D (6 bases). The CDR3 totals 16 residues. V lost 1 base and J lost 7, with 17 bases in between. In germline, CDR1 is MNHNS, CDR2 SASEGT. For the CDR3, the DNA is TGTGCCAGCAGTGAAGGGCAGGGGCAGGGGTCAAATGAGCAGTTCTTC. This sequence encodes CASSEGQGQGSNEQFF.

Concerning this clone: An end of the junction does not agree with germline; a read error may underlie this. This chain links TRBV7-9 with TRBJ2-7, with TRBD2 identical over 7 bases. Germline values: CDR1 SEHNR, CDR2 FQNEAQ (reference sequence). CDR3 length equals 12 residues. The CDR3 sequence: CASSLREGPWDF. DNA for the CDR3: TGTGCCAGCAGTCTCAGGGAGGGGCCCTGGGACTTC.

This sequence joins TRBV7-8 and TRBJ1-5; D not resolved. CDR3 length equals 13 residues. Germline V gives CDR1 SGHVS, CDR2 FQNEAQ. Between the trimmed V and J ends, which lost 0 bases and 7 bases, there was a span of 7 bases. In DNA, the CDR3 is TGTGCCAGCAGCTTAGCGCTGAGGCAGCCCCAGCATTTT. Translated: CASSLALRQPQHF.

The CDR3 DNA sequence: TGCGCCAGCAGCCAAGACACCCTCGGGGGGGCTGGAAACACCATATATTTT. As protein: CASSQDTLGGAGNTIYF. V is TRBV4-1 and J is TRBJ1-3; TRBD1 might be the D (5 bases). The V end was cut by 0 bases, the J end by 2 bases, with 14 bases between. The CDR3 loop spans 17 amino acids. The germline V gene encodes CDR1 MGHRA and CDR2 YSYEKL.

J is TRBJ2-3 and V is TRBV4-1, with D hard to call. The ends were cut back, 0 bases at V and 4 bases at J, with 5 bases in the middle. Germline lookup yields CDR1 MGHRA and CDR2 YSYEKL. The CDR3 is made up of 13 amino acids. CDR3 nucleotides: TGCGCCAGCAGCCAAGATAGCTCAGATACGCAGTATTTT. Protein: CASSQDSSDTQYF.

V and J are TRBV18 and TRBJ1-3; 8 nucleotides line up with TRBD1. The germline V gene has CDR1 KGHSH and CDR2 LQKENI. CDR3 length: 14 amino acids. Trimming at V came to 6 bases and at J to 6 bases, leaving 7 bases not matched to a gene. In DNA form, the CDR3 reads TGTGCCAGCTCCCCAGGGGGCCGTGTAAACACCATATATTTT. Translation: CASSPGGRVNTIYF.

The V and J genes are TRBV10-3 and TRBJ2-2, with 11 bases matching TRBD2. The CDR3 loop spans 17 amino acids. From germline, CDR1 is ENHRY and CDR2 SYGVKD. V lost 6 bases to trimming and J lost 0 bases; unmatched junction nucleotides: 6. The CDR3 DNA sequence: TGTGCCATCAGACCGACTAGCGGGGCGACGAACACCGGGGAGCTGTTTTTT. Amino acid sequence: CAIRPTSGATNTGELFF.

This chain joins TRBV9 and TRBJ2-5, with 9 bases matching TRBD2. With V trimmed by 3 bases and J by 4 bases, 7 bases remained unmatched. The CDR3 runs to 15 residues. Germline V CDR1 and CDR2: SGDLS, YYNGEE. DNA for the CDR3: TGTGCCAGCAGCGCCAGCGGGGGGTTCAGAGAGACCCAGTACTTC. Amino acids: CASSASGGFRETQYF.

The rearrangement joins TRBV5-6 to TRBJ1-3; maybe TRBD1 (5 bases). This CDR3 comprises 14 residues. V was trimmed by 0 bases and J by 9 bases, leaving 13 bases between them. CDR1 SGHDT and CDR2 YYEEEE come from the germline V gene. The CDR3 protein is CASSLVGTDSTIYF. DNA of the CDR3: TGTGCCAGCAGCTTGGTTGGGACTGATTCCACCATATATTTT.

The chain has TRBV7-2 and TRBJ1-2; D perhaps matches TRBD1 (5 bases). The CDR3 runs to 14 residues. The V gene's germline CDR1 is SGHTA and CDR2 FQGNSA. Between the trimmed V and J ends, which lost 2 bases and 6 bases, there was a span of 13 bases. The CDR3 bases are TGTGCCAGCAGCTTATCCAGGGCAACAAATGGCTACACCTTC. Translation: CASSLSRATNGYTF. Full variable domain (outside the CDR3, taken from reference TRBV7-2 and TRBJ1-2): GAGVSQSPSNKVTEKGKDVELRCDPISGHTALYWYRQSLGQGLEFLIYFQGNSAPDKSGLPSDRFSAERTGGSVSTLTIQRTQQEDSAVYLCASSLSRATNGYTFGSGTRLTVV.

V is TRBV19 and J is TRBJ2-2, with D uncertain. Trimming left V 5 bases short and J 5 bases short, with 12 bases between. This CDR3 has 14 amino acids. CDR1 is LNHDA and CDR2 is SQIVND in the germline V gene (reference sequence). The CDR3 DNA reads as TGTGCCAGTAGTGACGACTTCTGGACCGGGGAGCTGTTTTTT. It is translated as CASSDDFWTGELFF.

The chain couples TRBV7-2 to TRBJ2-1; 8 bases fit TRBD2. Unmatched junction bases numbered 5, after V lost 3 bases and J lost 7 bases. This CDR3 region has 14 residues. Germline assignment: CDR1 SGHTA and CDR2 FQGNSA. CDR3 sequence reads: CASSFATSENEQFF. The CDR3 DNA sequence: TGTGCCAGCAGCTTTGCGACTAGCGAGAATGAGCAGTTCTTC.

This chain joins TRBV7-8 and TRBJ2-2, with 7 bases identical to TRBD2. Germline-derived CDR1 and CDR2 are SGHVS and FQNEAQ. The V and J ends lost 5 bases and 4 bases, in that order; junction bases with no gene match: 7. CDR3 length: 15 residues. CDR3 nucleotide sequence: TGTGCCAGCAGCCCCGTGGGGGGGAGCACCGGGGAGCTGTTTTTT. Translation: CASSPVGGSTGELFF.

The chain joins TRBV19 to TRBJ2-5; tentative D call: TRBD2 (6 bases). V dropped 3 bases and J dropped 6 bases, with 11 bases sitting between them. This CDR3 region has 13 residues. From germline, CDR1 is LNHDA and CDR2 SQIVND (reference sequence). The CDR3 loop is CASSISGRQTQYF. The CDR3 nucleotides read TGTGCCAGTAGTATTTCAGGGAGGCAGACCCAGTACTTC.

V usage is TRBV7-3 and J usage is TRBJ2-3; D not resolved. The germline V gene has CDR1 SGHTA and CDR2 FQGTGA. This CDR3 comprises 13 residues. V shed 2 bases and J shed 2 bases, with 5 bases lying between them. The CDR3 DNA is TGTGCCAGCAGCTTAGCGTACACAGATACGCAGTATTTT. This translates into CASSLAYTDTQYF.